The 8 T cell receptor beta chains in this list originate from one sample, sequenced in a study of vaccination effects on CD4 cells after COVID-19. Isolation of CD4+ T cells took place after around 10 days of culture. These receptors have no known antigen. Profiled with immunoSEQ multiplex PCR; TCRdb holds only in-frame clones, not every one. Of tens of thousands of clones detected, approximately 67% appear once; the ten largest clones hold around 3.8%. Sequenced material: CD4+ T cells from PBMCs cultured without peptide, taken before COVID-19 vaccination. The receptors stem from a human donor who received a COVID-19 vaccine.

DNA for the CDR3: TGTGCCATCAGTGACTCGGGACAGAGGCACCTCAATGAGCAGTTCTTC. It yields the protein CAISDSGQRHLNEQFF. The V and J genes are TRBV10-3 and TRBJ2-1; 7 nucleotides match TRBD1. V dropped 3 bases and J dropped 6; count of bases not matched to a gene: 11. Germline V gene sequence: CDR1 ENHRY, CDR2 SYGVKD. The CDR3 is 16 amino acids.

The chain employs TRBV19 and TRBJ1-6; perhaps TRBD1 as D (6 bases). The CDR3 has 17 amino acids. V was pared by 6 bases and J by 7 bases, with 22 bases between. Germline V gene data show CDR1 as LNHDA and CDR2 as SQIVND (reference sequence). The CDR3: CASRYNQNRVGNSPLHF. The DNA of the CDR3 is TGTGCCAGTAGATACAATCAAAACAGGGTTGGGAATTCACCCCTCCACTTT.

This clone was seen a few times. The chain joins TRBV29-1 to TRBJ2-7, with D tentatively TRBD2 (5 bases). This CDR3 is built from 12 residues. The germline CDR1 and CDR2 sequences are SQVTM and ANQGSEA. Trimming left V 5 bases short and J 6 bases short, with 14 bases between. CDR3 sequence reads: CSVSQRSGEQYF. Here the CDR3 DNA reads TGCAGCGTTTCTCAGCGGTCCGGCGAGCAGTACTTC.

This rearrangement joins TRBV10-1 to TRBJ2-1; TRBD1 matches 7 bases. From germline, CDR1 is WNHNN and CDR2 SYGVQD (reference sequence). Trimming at V came to 3 bases and at J to 2 bases, leaving 16 bases not matched to a gene. The CDR3 length is 19 residues. The CDR3 sequence is CASSDPSTNDRVTYNEQFF. The DNA for the CDR3 is TGCGCCAGCAGTGATCCGTCGACGAACGACAGGGTTACCTACAATGAGCAGTTCTTC.

This clone was recorded once. V is TRBV13 and J is TRBJ1-3; D call uncertain. The CDR3 has 16 amino acids. Germline V gene data show CDR1 as PRHDT and CDR2 as FYEKMQ (reference sequence). Trimming took off 3 bases at V and 0 bases at J, with 12 bases between the two ends. CDR3 region: CASSFYADFSGNTIYF. The CDR3 DNA is TGTGCCAGCAGCTTTTACGCGGATTTCTCTGGAAACACCATATATTTT. Looking up the rest from reference TRBV13 and TRBJ1-3 gives the full variable domain: AAGVIQSPRHLIKEKRETATLKCYPIPRHDTVYWYQQGPGQDPQFLISFYEKMQSDKGSIPDRFSAQQFSDYHSELNMSSLELGDSALYFCASSFYADFSGNTIYFGEGSWLTVV.

This sequence joins TRBV7-9 and TRBJ2-1, with 13 nucleotides matching TRBD2. J lost 5 bases, V lost 6 bases, and 4 bases had no gene match. CDR1 is SEHNR, CDR2 FQNEAQ, per germline (reference sequence). This CDR3 region has 15 residues. As DNA, the CDR3 is TGTGCCAGCAGTTTACTAGCGGGAGGGGACAATGAGCAGTTCTTC. This encodes CASSLLAGGDNEQFF.

The rearrangement uses TRBV24-1 and TRBJ2-3; 8 bases agree with TRBD1. In germline, CDR1 is KGHDR, CDR2 SFDVKD. The CDR3 length is 16 residues. With 4 bases clipped from V and 5 bases from J, the junction kept 10 bases outside the gene matches. The CDR3 DNA reads TGTGCCACCAGTGACCGAGGTACAGGGGGTGGAGATACGCAGTATTTT. Protein sequence: CATSDRGTGGGDTQYF.

The chain is built from TRBV10-3 and TRBJ2-7; perhaps TRBD2 as D (6 bases). Between the trimmed V and J ends, which lost 0 bases and 3 bases, there was a span of 12 bases. CDR1 ENHRY and CDR2 SYGVKD come from the germline V gene. The CDR3 is 15 residues long. CDR3 DNA: TGTGCCATCAGTGAGTCGGTGATAGCGGACTACGAGCAGTACTTC. Protein: CAISESVIADYEQYF.